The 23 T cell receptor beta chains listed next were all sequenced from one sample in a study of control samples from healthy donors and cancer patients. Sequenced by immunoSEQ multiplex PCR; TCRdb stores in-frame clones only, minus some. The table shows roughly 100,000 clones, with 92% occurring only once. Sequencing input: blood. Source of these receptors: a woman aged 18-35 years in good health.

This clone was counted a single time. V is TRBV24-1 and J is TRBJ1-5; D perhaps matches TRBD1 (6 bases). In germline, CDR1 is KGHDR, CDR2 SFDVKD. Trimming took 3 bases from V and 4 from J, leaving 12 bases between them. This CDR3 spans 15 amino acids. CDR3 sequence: CATSDPFTGNQPQHF. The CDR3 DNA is TGTGCCACCAGTGATCCCTTCACAGGGAATCAGCCCCAGCATTTT.

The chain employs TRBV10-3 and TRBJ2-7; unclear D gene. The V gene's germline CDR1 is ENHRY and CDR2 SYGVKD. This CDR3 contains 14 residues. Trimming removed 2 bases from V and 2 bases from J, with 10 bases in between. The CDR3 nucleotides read TGTGCCATCAGTGAGCCAGCCAGAGCCTACGAGCAGTACTTC. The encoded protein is CAISEPARAYEQYF.

CDR3: CASSELAGQPDTQYF. For the CDR3, the DNA is TGTGCCAGCAGTGAACTAGCGGGGCAGCCGGATACGCAGTATTTT. V gene TRBV6-1 combines with J gene TRBJ2-3; 9 bases line up with TRBD2. The J segment lost 6 bases and the V segment lost 2 bases, leaving 6 bases of the junction unmatched. The CDR3 consists of 15 residues. Germline V gene lookup returns CDR1 MNHNS and CDR2 SASEGT.

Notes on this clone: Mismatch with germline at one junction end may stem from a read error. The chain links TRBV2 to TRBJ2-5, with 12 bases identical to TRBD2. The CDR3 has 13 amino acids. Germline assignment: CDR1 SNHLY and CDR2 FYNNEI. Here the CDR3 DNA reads TGTGCCAGCAGCAAAGGGACTAGCGGGCGGGTTGACTTC. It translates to CASSKGTSGRVDF. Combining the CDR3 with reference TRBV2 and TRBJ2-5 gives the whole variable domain EPEVTQTPSHQVTQMGQEVILRCVPISNHLYFYWYRQILGQKVEFLVSFYNNEISEKSEIFDDQFSVERPDGSNFTLKIRSTKLEDSAMYFCASSKGTSGRVDFGPGTRLLVL.

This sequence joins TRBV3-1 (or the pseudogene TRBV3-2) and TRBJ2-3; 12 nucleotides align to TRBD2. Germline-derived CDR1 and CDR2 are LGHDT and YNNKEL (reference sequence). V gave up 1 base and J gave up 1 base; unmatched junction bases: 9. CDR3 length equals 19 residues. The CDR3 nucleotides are TGTGCCAGCAGCCAAGCCCGGCTAGCGGGGGGGCCCGGCACAGATACGCAGTATTTT. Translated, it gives CASSQARLAGGPGTDTQYF.

CDR3 DNA: TGTGCCAGTAGTACCTACCGGACTAGCCGCACAGATACGCAGTATTTT. Amino acid sequence: CASSTYRTSRTDTQYF. This chain uses TRBV19 with TRBJ2-3, with 8 bases fitting TRBD2. Looked up from germline, CDR1 is LNHDA and CDR2 is SQIVND (reference sequence). The CDR3 is made up of 16 amino acids. Trimming took 4 bases from V and 1 from J; bases not matched to a gene: 7.

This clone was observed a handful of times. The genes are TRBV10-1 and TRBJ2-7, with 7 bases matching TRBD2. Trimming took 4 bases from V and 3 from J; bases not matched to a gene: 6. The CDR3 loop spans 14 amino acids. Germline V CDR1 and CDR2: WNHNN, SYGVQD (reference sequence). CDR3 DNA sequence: TGCGCCAGCAGTGTGGGGGGGAGCGGCTACGAGCAGTACTTC. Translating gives CASSVGGSGYEQYF.

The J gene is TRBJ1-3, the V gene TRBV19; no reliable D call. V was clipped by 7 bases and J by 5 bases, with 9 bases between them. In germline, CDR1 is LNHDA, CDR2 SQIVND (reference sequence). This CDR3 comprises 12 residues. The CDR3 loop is CASNHRRNTIYF. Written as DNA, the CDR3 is TGTGCCAGTAATCACAGAAGAAACACCATATATTTT.

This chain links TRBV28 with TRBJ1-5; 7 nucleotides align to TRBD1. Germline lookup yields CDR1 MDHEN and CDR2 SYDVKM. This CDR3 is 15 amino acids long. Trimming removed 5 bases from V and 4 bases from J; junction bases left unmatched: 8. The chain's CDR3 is CASSPKTGWNQPQHF. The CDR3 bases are TGTGCCAGCAGTCCGAAGACAGGGTGGAATCAGCCCCAGCATTTT.

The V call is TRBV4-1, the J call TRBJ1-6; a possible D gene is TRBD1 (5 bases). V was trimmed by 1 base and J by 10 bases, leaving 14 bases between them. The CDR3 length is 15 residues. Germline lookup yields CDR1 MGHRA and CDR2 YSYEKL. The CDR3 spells CASSQVAGENSPLHF. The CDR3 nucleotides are TGCGCCAGCAGCCAAGTAGCGGGGGAAAACTCACCCCTCCACTTT.

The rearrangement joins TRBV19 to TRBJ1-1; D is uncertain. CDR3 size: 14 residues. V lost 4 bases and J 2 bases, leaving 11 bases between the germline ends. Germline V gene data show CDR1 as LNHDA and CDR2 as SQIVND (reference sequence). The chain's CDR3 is CASSTRPENTEAFF. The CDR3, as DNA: TGTGCCAGTAGTACCCGCCCGGAAAACACTGAAGCTTTCTTT.

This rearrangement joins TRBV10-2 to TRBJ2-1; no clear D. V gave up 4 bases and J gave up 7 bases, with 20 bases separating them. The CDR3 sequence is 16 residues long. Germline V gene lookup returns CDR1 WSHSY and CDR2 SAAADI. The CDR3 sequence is CASSASGRITSNEQFF. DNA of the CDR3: TGCGCCAGCAGTGCTAGTGGTCGGATCACCTCAAATGAGCAGTTCTTC.

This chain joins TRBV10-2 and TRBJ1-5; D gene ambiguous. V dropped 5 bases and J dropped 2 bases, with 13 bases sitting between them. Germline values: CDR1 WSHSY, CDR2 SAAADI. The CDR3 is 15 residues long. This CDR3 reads CASSSEGGGNQPQHF. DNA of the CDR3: TGCGCCAGCAGTTCCGAGGGCGGCGGCAATCAGCCCCAGCATTTT.

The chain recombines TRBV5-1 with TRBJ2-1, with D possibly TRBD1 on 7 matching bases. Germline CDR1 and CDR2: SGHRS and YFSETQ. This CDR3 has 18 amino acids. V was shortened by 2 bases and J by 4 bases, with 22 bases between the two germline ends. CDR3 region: CASSLRGTKGAGYNEQFF. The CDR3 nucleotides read TGCGCCAGCAGCTTACGGGGGACGAAGGGGGCGGGTTACAATGAGCAGTTCTTC. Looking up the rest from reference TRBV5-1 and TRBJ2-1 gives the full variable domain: KAGVTQTPRYLIKTRGQQVTLSCSPISGHRSVSWYQQTPGQGLQFLFEYFSETQRNKGNFPGRFSGRQFSNSRSEMNVSTLELGDSALYLCASSLRGTKGAGYNEQFFGPGTRLTVL.

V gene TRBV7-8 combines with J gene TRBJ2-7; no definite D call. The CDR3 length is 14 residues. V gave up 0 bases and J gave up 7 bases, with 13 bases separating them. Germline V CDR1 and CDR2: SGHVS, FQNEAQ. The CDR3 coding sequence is TGTGCCAGCAGCTTAGCAGCGAGCCGGTCGGAGCAGTACTTC. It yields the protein CASSLAASRSEQYF. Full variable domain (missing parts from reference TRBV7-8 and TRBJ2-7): GAGVSQSPRYKVAKRGQDVALRCDPISGHVSLFWYQQALGQGPEFLTYFQNEAQLDKSGLPSDRFFAERPEGSVSTLKIQRTQQEDSAVYLCASSLAASRSEQYFGPGTRLTVT.

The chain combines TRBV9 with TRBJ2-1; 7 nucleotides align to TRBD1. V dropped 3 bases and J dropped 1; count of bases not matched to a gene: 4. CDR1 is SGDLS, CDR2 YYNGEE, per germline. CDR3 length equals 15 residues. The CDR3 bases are TGTGCCAGCAGCGCGAGCAGGGGGTCCTACAATGAGCAGTTCTTC. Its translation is CASSASRGSYNEQFF.

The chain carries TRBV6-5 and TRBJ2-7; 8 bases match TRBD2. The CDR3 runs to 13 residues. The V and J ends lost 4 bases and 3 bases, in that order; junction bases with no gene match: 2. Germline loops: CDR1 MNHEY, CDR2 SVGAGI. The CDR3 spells CASSFGGGYEQYF. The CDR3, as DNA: TGTGCCAGCAGTTTCGGGGGGGGCTACGAGCAGTACTTC.

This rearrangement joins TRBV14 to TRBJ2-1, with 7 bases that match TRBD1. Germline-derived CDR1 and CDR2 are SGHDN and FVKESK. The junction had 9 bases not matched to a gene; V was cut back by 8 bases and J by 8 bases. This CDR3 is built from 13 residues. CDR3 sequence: CASRMTGWDEQFF. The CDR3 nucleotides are TGTGCCAGCCGGATGACAGGGTGGGATGAGCAGTTCTTC.

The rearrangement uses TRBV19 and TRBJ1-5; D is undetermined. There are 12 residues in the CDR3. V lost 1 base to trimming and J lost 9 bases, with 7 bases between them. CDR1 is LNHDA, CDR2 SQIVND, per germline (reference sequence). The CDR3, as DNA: TGTGCCAGTAGTATAGCCTTCGGGCCCCAGCATTTT. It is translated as CASSIAFGPQHF.

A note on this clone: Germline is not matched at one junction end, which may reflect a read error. The CDR3 DNA reads TGTGCCAGCAGCTTGGGCCCCGTCGATCCCATTCGAGGGTTT. Amino acid sequence: CASSLGPVDPIRGF. The rearrangement joins TRBV5-6 to TRBJ2-3, with a weak D call TRBD2 (5 bases). This CDR3 contains 14 residues. Per the germline V gene, CDR1 is SGHDT and CDR2 is YYEEEE.

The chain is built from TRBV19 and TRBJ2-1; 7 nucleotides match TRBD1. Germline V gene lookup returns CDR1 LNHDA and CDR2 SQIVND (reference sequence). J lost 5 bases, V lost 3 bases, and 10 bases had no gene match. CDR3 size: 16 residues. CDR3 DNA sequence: TGTGCCAGTAGTATCCCTTACGACAGGGACCACAATGAGCAGTTCTTC. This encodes CASSIPYDRDHNEQFF.

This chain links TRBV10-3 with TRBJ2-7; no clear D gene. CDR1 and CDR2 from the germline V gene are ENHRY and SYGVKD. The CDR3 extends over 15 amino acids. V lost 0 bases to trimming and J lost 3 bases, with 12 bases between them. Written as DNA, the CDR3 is TGTGCCATCAGTGAGTCGGCAAATGGCGGCTACGAGCAGTACTTC. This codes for CAISESANGGYEQYF.

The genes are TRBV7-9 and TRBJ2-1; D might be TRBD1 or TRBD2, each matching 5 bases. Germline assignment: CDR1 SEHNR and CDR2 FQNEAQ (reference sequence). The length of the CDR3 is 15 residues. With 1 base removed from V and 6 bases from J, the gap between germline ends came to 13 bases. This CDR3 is CASSLGGNSLNEQFF. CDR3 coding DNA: TGTGCCAGCAGCTTAGGGGGGAACTCGCTCAATGAGCAGTTCTTC.